A single sample gave rise to the 3 T cell receptor beta chains below, sequenced in a study of blood T cells in healthy people across ages. For the second PCR, which ran for 7 to 11 cycles, a sample-barcoded 5' primer and a J-beta primer mix were used. From the 5' RACE reads, TCRdb called clonotypes with MiXCR, one entry per CDR3 protein. The sample records over 1.5 million distinct CDR3 sequences, less than 50% being singletons. The sequencing sample was made of blood. Every receptor here comes from a woman between 40 and 55 years old in good health.

This clonotype was detected only a few times. The V call is TRBV24-1, the J call TRBJ2-1; tentative D call: TRBD1 (7 bases). Trimming cost V 6 bases and J 4 bases, with 15 bases left between them. CDR3 length: 15 amino acids. Germline V gene lookup returns CDR1 KGHDR and CDR2 SFDVKD. This CDR3 reads CATSRGAGGYNEQFF. The CDR3 coding sequence is TGTGCCACCAGTCGTGGGGCAGGGGGGTACAATGAGCAGTTCTTC.

The chain has TRBV3-1 and TRBJ2-7; TRBD2 might be the D (5 bases). Trimming pared 2 bases from V and 5 bases from J, leaving 13 bases between. Germline assignment: CDR1 LGHDT and CDR2 YNNKEL (reference sequence). CDR3 length: 14 amino acids. CDR3 DNA sequence: TGTGCCAGCAGCCAAAGAGGGATGAGGAACGAGCAGTACTTC. This gives the protein CASSQRGMRNEQYF.

This clonotype was detected a few times. The chain carries TRBV4-3 and TRBJ2-1; D ambiguous. This CDR3 region has 14 residues. V lost 0 bases to trimming and J lost 5 bases, with 8 bases between them. CDR1 and CDR2 (germline): LGHNA, YSLEER. In DNA, the CDR3 is TGCGCCAGCAGCCAAGAGAGATCAGACAATGAGCAGTTCTTC. Translating gives CASSQERSDNEQFF.